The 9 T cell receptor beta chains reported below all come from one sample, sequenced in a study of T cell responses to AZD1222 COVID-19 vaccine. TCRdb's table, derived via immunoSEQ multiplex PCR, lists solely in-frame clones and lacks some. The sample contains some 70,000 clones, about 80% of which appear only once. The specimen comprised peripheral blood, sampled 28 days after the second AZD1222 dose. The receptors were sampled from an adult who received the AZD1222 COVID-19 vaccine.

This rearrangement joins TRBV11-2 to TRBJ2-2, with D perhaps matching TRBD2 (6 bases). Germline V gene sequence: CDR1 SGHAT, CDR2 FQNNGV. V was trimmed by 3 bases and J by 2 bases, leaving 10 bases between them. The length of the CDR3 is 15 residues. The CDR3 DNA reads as TGTGCCAGCAGCTTCAGGAGGGGTAACACCGGGGAGCTGTTTTTT. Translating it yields CASSFRRGNTGELFF.

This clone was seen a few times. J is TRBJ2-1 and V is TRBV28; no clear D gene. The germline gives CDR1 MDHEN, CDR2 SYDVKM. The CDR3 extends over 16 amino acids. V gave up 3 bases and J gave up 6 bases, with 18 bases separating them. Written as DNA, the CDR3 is TGTGCCAGCAGTTTTTACGGACGGCAATCGGGCAATGAGCAGTTCTTC. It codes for CASSFYGRQSGNEQFF.

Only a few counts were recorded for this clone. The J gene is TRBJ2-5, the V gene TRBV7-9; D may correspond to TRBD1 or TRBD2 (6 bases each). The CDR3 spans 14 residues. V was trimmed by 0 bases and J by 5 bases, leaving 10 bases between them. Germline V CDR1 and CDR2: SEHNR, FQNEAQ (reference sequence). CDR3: CASSLAGGVETQYF. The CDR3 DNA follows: TGTGCCAGCAGCTTAGCCGGGGGCGTGGAGACCCAGTACTTC.

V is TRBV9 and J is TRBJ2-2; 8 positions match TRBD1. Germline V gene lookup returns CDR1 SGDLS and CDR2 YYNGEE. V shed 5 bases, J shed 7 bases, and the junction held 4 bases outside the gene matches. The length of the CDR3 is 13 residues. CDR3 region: CASRLTGDGELFF. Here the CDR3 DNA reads TGTGCCAGCAGACTGACAGGGGACGGGGAGCTGTTTTTT.

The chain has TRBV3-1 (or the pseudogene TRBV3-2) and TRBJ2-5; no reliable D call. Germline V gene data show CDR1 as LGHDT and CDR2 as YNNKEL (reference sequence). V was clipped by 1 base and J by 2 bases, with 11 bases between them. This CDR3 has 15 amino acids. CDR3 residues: CASSQGPLYQETQYF. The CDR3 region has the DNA TGTGCCAGCAGCCAAGGCCCCCTATATCAAGAGACCCAGTACTTC.

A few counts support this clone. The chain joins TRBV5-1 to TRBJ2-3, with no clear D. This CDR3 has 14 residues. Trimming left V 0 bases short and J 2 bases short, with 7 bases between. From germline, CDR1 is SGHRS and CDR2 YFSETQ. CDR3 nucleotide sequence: TGCGCCAGCAGCTTGGACGACAACACAGATACGCAGTATTTT. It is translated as CASSLDDNTDTQYF. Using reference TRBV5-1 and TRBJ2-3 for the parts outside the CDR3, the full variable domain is KAGVTQTPRYLIKTRGQQVTLSCSPISGHRSVSWYQQTPGQGLQFLFEYFSETQRNKGNFPGRFSGRQFSNSRSEMNVSTLELGDSALYLCASSLDDNTDTQYFGPGTRLTVL.

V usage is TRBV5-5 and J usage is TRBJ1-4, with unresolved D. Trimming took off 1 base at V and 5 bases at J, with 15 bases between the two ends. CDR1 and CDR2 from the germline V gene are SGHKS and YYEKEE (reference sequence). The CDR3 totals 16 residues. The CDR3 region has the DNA TGTGCCAGCAGCTTGTGGTCTCTCGGCCGGAATGAAAAACTGTTTTTT. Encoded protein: CASSLWSLGRNEKLFF.

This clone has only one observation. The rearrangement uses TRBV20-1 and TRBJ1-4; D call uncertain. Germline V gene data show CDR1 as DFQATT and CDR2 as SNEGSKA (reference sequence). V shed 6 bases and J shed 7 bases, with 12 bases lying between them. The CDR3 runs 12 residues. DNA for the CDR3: TGCAGTGCCAGTTCGGAGTCTGAAAAACTGTTTTTT. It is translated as CSASSESEKLFF.

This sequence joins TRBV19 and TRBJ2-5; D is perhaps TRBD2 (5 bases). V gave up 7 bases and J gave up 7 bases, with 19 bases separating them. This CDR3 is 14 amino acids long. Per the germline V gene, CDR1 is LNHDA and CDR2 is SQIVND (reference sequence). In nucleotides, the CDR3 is TGTGCCAGTACACCAGCCCGGGAATCGGGGACCCAGTACTTC. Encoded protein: CASTPARESGTQYF. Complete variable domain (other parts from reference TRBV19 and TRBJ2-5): DGGITQSPKYLFRKEGQNVTLSCEQNLNHDAMYWYRQDPGQGLRLIYYSQIVNDFQKGDIAEGYSVSREKKESFPLTVTSAQKNPTAFYLCASTPARESGTQYFGPGTRLLVL.